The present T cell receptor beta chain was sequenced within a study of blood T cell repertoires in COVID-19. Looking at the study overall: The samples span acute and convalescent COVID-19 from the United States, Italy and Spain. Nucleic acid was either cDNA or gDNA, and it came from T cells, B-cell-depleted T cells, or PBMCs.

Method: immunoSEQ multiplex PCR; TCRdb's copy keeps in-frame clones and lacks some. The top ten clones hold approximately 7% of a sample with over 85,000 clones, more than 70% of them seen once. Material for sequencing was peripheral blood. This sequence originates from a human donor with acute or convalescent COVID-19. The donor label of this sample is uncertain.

The CDR3 DNA is TGTGCCAGCAGCCGGCAGGGCAGCAACTACGAGCAGTACTTC. It codes for CASSRQGSNYEQYF. The rearrangement links TRBV5-4 to TRBJ2-7, with D maybe TRBD1 (5 bases). This CDR3 region has 14 residues. Germline values: CDR1 SGHNT, CDR2 YYREEE (reference sequence). V was shortened by 4 bases and J by 3 bases, with 14 bases between the two germline ends. The complete variable domain, with remaining parts taken from reference TRBV5-4 and TRBJ2-7, reads ETGVTQSPTHLIKTRGQQVTLRCSSQSGHNTVSWYQQALGQGPQFIFQYYREEENGRGNFPPRFSGLQFPNYSSELNVNALELDDSALYLCASSRQGSNYEQYFGPGTRLTVT.